This T cell receptor beta chain was retrieved from a study of blood T cells in healthy people across ages. For the study at large: Capturing about one barcoded beta molecule per two T cells was achieved by template switching.

The study recruited healthy Caucasian donors from Russia who were aged about 6 to 95. This clonotype was recorded once. There are 14 residues in the CDR3. Trimming removed 2 bases at V and 5 bases at J, with 11 bases between. CDR1 is SGHRS and CDR2 is YFSETQ in the germline V gene. Primers used in a second PCR of about 6 to 12 cycles were a sample-barcoded 5' primer and a J-beta primer mix. A template-switch adaptor with 12 random nucleotides tagged each cDNA molecule. A minimum of 3 million CDR3-containing paired-end reads was obtained for each sample. TCRdb processed the 5' RACE reads anew with MiXCR; each CDR3 protein has one entry. The profile shows 800,000 to 900,000 distinct CDR3 sequences, approximately 67% of them singletons.

The rearrangement joins TRBV5-1 to TRBJ2-1; no clear D. This receptor was taken from a young man in good health. Input material: blood. CDR3 region: CASSFLQSDNEQFF. CDR3 sequence (DNA): TGCGCCAGCAGCTTCTTACAGAGTGACAATGAGCAGTTCTTC.